This T cell receptor (beta chain) stems from a study of human T cells and chemical hapten exposure. Time point defined: patch test 1, 2 weeks after DPC sensitization. Treatment given: therapeutic diphenylcyclopropenone sensitization with weekly scalp DPC. TCRdb re-called the RACE reads with MiXCR, one entry per CDR3 protein. The repertoire includes roughly 200,000 distinct CDR3 sequences, approximately 20% of them detected once, and about 6.7% sits in the top ten. This clonotype was counted ten times or more. CDR1 is SGHTA, CDR2 FQGNSA, per germline. The V and J ends lost 3 bases and 6 bases respectively, with 14 bases between them. This CDR3 is 15 amino acids long.

Material: whole blood, obtained in connection with sensitization to the hapten diphenylcyclopropenone (DPC). The genes are TRBV7-2 and TRBJ2-2; D remains ambiguous. This TCR derives from a woman in her 50s with alopecia areata. Some clones in this sample may be carry-over from other donors' samples. The CDR3 sequence: CASSFGQLAAGELFF. The DNA of the CDR3 is TGTGCCAGCAGCTTTGGGCAGTTGGCCGCCGGGGAGCTGTTTTTT.